These 26 T cell receptor beta chains came from one sample sequenced in a study of blood T cell repertoires in COVID-19. Only in-frame clones appear in the TCRdb table, and some are missing; sequencing was by immunoSEQ multiplex PCR. Among some 80,000 clones listed, around nine tenths were seen once. The sequencing input was peripheral blood. The receptors derive from a man at least 80 years old with active or convalescent COVID-19.

CDR3 sequence: CASSSPTRRAGYTF. The CDR3 DNA follows: TGTGCCAGCAGTTCTCCGACGAGGCGAGCTGGCTACACCTTC. The chain links TRBV28 to TRBJ1-2; D not resolved. V lost 4 bases to trimming and J lost 7 bases, with 16 bases between them. This CDR3 is 14 amino acids long. Germline V lookup: CDR1 MDHEN, CDR2 SYDVKM.

Here the CDR3 reads CASSPSQLGADTEAFF. CDR3 nucleotides: TGTGCCAGCTCACCCTCCCAATTGGGGGCCGACACTGAAGCTTTCTTT. The rearrangement links TRBV18 to TRBJ1-1; possibly TRBD1 for D (6 bases). Per germline, CDR1 KGHSH and CDR2 LQKENI. V was cut by 3 bases and J by 3 bases, with 17 bases left in between. This CDR3 contains 16 residues.

This chain uses TRBV25-1 with TRBJ2-7; 10 bases fit TRBD1. CDR3 length: 15 amino acids. The germline gives CDR1 MGHDK, CDR2 SYGVNS. The V gene end was trimmed by 6 bases and the J gene end by 3 bases; junction bases not matched to a gene: 8. DNA of the CDR3: TGTGCCAGCAGCGACTCCAGGACAGGGGGCTACGAGCAGTACGTC. Its translation: CASSDSRTGGYEQYV.

The J gene is TRBJ2-7, the V gene TRBV5-5; D perhaps matches TRBD1 (5 bases). V gave up 4 bases and J gave up 7 bases, with 18 bases separating them. The CDR3 totals 14 residues. Germline lookup yields CDR1 SGHKS and CDR2 YYEKEE (reference sequence). CDR3 protein: CASSPFDSLGEQYV. The CDR3 region has the DNA TGTGCCAGCAGCCCGTTCGACAGCTTGGGGGAGCAGTACGTC.

V is TRBV27 and J is TRBJ1-1; 8 positions match TRBD1. Trimming cost V 6 bases and J 0 bases; bases outside gene matches: 6. The length of the CDR3 is 15 residues. The germline V gene encodes CDR1 MNHEY and CDR2 SMNVEV (reference sequence). CDR3 in amino acids: CASRRTGTMNTEAFF. The CDR3 DNA follows: TGTGCCAGCAGACGGACAGGGACCATGAACACTGAAGCTTTCTTT.

The V and J genes are TRBV19 and TRBJ1-1, with D perhaps TRBD1 (5 bases). This CDR3 is 14 amino acids long. Per germline, CDR1 LNHDA and CDR2 SQIVND (reference sequence). Trimming stripped 4 bases from V and 0 bases from J, with 9 bases between. The CDR3 loop is CASSRGHLNTEAFF. The CDR3 coding sequence is TGTGCCAGTAGTAGAGGACACTTGAACACTGAAGCTTTCTTT.

The chain carries TRBV5-4 and TRBJ1-1, with D uncertain. The CDR3 length is 14 residues. Trimming pared 4 bases from V and 4 bases from J, leaving 14 bases between. Germline lookup yields CDR1 SGHNT and CDR2 YYREEE (reference sequence). The CDR3 loop reads CASSLVGEGTEAFF. The CDR3 region has the DNA TGTGCCAGCAGCCTCGTCGGGGAGGGCACTGAAGCTTTCTTT.

This clone was picked up one time. The chain carries TRBV18 and TRBJ2-2; 8 bases are shared with TRBD1. Trimming at V came to 3 bases and at J to 3 bases, leaving 3 bases not matched to a gene. Germline CDR1 is KGHSH and CDR2 is LQKENI. This CDR3 contains 15 residues. For the CDR3, the DNA is TGTGCCAGCTCACCTCAGGGGGCGCACACCGGGGAGCTGTTTTTT. It encodes CASSPQGAHTGELFF.

The rearrangement joins TRBV2 to TRBJ1-6; TRBD1 matches 10 bases. The CDR3 loop spans 13 amino acids. J was trimmed by 9 bases and V by 8 bases; bases with no gene match: 4. Germline V gives CDR1 SNHLY, CDR2 FYNNEI. The CDR3 sequence: CASPRDRGSPLHF. For the CDR3, the DNA is TGTGCCAGCCCCCGGGACAGGGGTTCACCCCTCCACTTT. Combining the CDR3 with reference TRBV2 and TRBJ1-6 gives the whole variable domain EPEVTQTPSHQVTQMGQEVILRCVPISNHLYFYWYRQILGQKVEFLVSFYNNEISEKSEIFDDQFSVERPDGSNFTLKIRSTKLEDSAMYFCASPRDRGSPLHFGNGTRLTVT.

This rearrangement joins TRBV2 to TRBJ1-4; D ambiguous. The germline V and J ends were trimmed by 1 base and 1 base, with 7 bases remaining between them. CDR3 length: 15 residues. Germline-derived CDR1 and CDR2 are SNHLY and FYNNEI. DNA of the CDR3: TGTGCCAGCAGTGAAGGAGGAGTAACTAATGAAAAACTGTTTTTT. This codes for CASSEGGVTNEKLFF. The variable domain in full, completed from reference TRBV2 and TRBJ1-4, reads EPEVTQTPSHQVTQMGQEVILRCVPISNHLYFYWYRQILGQKVEFLVSFYNNEISEKSEIFDDQFSVERPDGSNFTLKIRSTKLEDSAMYFCASSEGGVTNEKLFFGSGTQLSVL.

The V call is TRBV2, the J call TRBJ2-5; perhaps TRBD2 as D (6 bases). Germline V gene lookup returns CDR1 SNHLY and CDR2 FYNNEI. Trimming pared 7 bases from V and 5 bases from J, leaving 14 bases between. There are 13 residues in the CDR3. CDR3 residues: CASIGLARETQYF. CDR3 bases: TGTGCCAGCATAGGGCTAGCGAGGGAGACCCAGTACTTC.

Concerning this clone: The same CDR3 arises from other DNA sequences in this sample as well. The chain is built from TRBV5-1 and TRBJ1-3; 7 positions match TRBD1. This CDR3 region has 15 residues. Germline-derived CDR1 and CDR2 are SGHRS and YFSETQ. V shed 1 base and J 1 base; nucleotides not matched to a gene: 2. Here the CDR3 DNA reads TGCGCCAGCAGCTTGCAGGGGGGATCTGGAAACACCATATATTTT. It specifies CASSLQGGSGNTIYF.

V and J are TRBV10-2 and TRBJ2-4; D is possibly TRBD1 (6 bases). Germline V CDR1 and CDR2: WSHSY, SAAADI. V was clipped by 7 bases and J by 0 bases, with 10 bases between them. The CDR3 is 14 residues long. The CDR3 coding sequence is TGCGCCAGCAAAGGACAGACAGCCAAAAACATTCAGTACTTC. Encoded protein: CASKGQTAKNIQYF.

For the CDR3, the DNA is TGTGCCAGTAGCCTCTCTGTTGATCAGCCCCAGCATTTT. It codes for CASSLSVDQPQHF. The rearrangement uses TRBV19 and TRBJ1-5; no reliable D call. V was trimmed by 6 bases and J by 5 bases, leaving 11 bases between them. The CDR3 consists of 13 residues. Germline CDR1 is LNHDA and CDR2 is SQIVND (reference sequence).

This sequence joins TRBV7-8 and TRBJ2-7; TRBD2 agrees at 8 bases. Per the germline V gene, CDR1 is SGHVS and CDR2 is FQNEAQ. Trimming removed 5 bases from V and 1 base from J; junction bases left unmatched: 7. This CDR3 is built from 15 residues. CDR3 residues: CASSPGGYPSYEQYV. CDR3 sequence (DNA): TGTGCCAGCAGCCCGGGGGGGTACCCTTCCTACGAGCAGTACGTC.

The chain couples TRBV6-4 to TRBJ2-5; D not resolved. The ends were cut back, 0 bases at V and 6 bases at J, with 8 bases in the middle. The germline CDR1 and CDR2 sequences are MRHNA and SNTAGT. The CDR3 contains 13 residues. CDR3 region: CASSDSSGKTQYF. CDR3 in DNA: TGTGCCAGCAGTGACTCTTCTGGCAAGACCCAGTACTTC.

The V call is TRBV29-1, the J call TRBJ2-1; TRBD1 agrees at 7 bases. The CDR3 sequence is 14 residues long. V was clipped by 6 bases and J by 4 bases; unmatched bases: 9. Germline V gene data show CDR1 as SQVTM and CDR2 as ANQGSEA. CDR3 protein: CSVDGQVLYNEQFF. In DNA form, the CDR3 reads TGCAGCGTAGACGGACAGGTCCTTTACAATGAGCAGTTCTTC.

V gene TRBV4-1 combines with J gene TRBJ1-2; TRBD1 matches 9 bases. The CDR3 is made up of 16 amino acids. The germline CDR1 and CDR2 sequences are MGHRA and YSYEKL. Trimming at V came to 0 bases and at J to 5 bases, leaving 7 bases not matched to a gene. The CDR3 loop reads CASSQDPGQGLYGYTF. CDR3 coding DNA: TGCGCCAGCAGCCAAGACCCGGGACAGGGTCTGTATGGCTACACCTTC.

The chain carries TRBV19 and TRBJ1-6; weak D call: TRBD1 (5 bases). This CDR3 has 15 amino acids. CDR1 is LNHDA and CDR2 is SQIVND in the germline V gene (reference sequence). The germline V and J ends were trimmed by 6 bases and 7 bases, with 16 bases remaining between them. The CDR3 loop reads CASRTISGGNSPLHF. In DNA, the CDR3 is TGTGCCAGTAGGACAATATCCGGGGGAAATTCACCCCTCCACTTT.

V gene TRBV25-1 combines with J gene TRBJ2-5, with no clear D. Per the germline V gene, CDR1 is MGHDK and CDR2 is SYGVNS. Trimming removed 2 bases from V and 5 bases from J, with 6 bases in between. CDR3 length equals 12 residues. Here the CDR3 reads CASSEMQETQYF. The DNA of the CDR3 is TGTGCCAGCAGTGAAATGCAGGAGACCCAGTACTTC.

The V and J genes are TRBV5-1 and TRBJ2-5, with 8 bases fitting TRBD1. The CDR3 runs 16 residues. CDR1 is SGHRS and CDR2 is YFSETQ in the germline V gene. With V trimmed by 4 bases and J by 1 base, 9 bases remained unmatched. CDR3 in DNA: TGCGCCAGCAGCAACCTGGACAGGGCACCCCAAGAGACCCAGTACTTC. It is translated as CASSNLDRAPQETQYF.

CDR3 in amino acids: CASSPQTGQNEKLFF. The DNA of the CDR3 is TGTGCCAGCAGCCCCCAGACAGGGCAGAATGAAAAACTGTTTTTT. The rearrangement links TRBV7-2 to TRBJ1-4, with TRBD1 matching 7 bases. CDR3 size: 15 residues. V was pared by 5 bases and J by 5 bases, with 8 bases of the junction left unmatched. CDR1 SGHTA and CDR2 FQGNSA come from the germline V gene. The full variable domain, rest sourced from reference TRBV7-2 and TRBJ1-4, is GAGVSQSPSNKVTEKGKDVELRCDPISGHTALYWYRQSLGQGLEFLIYFQGNSAPDKSGLPSDRFSAERTGGSVSTLTIQRTQQEDSAVYLCASSPQTGQNEKLFFGSGTQLSVL.

This clone was observed a few times. The V gene is TRBV7-9, the J gene TRBJ1-6; TRBD1 matches at 9 bases. The CDR3 runs 14 residues. J was trimmed by 10 bases and V by 1 base; bases with no gene match: 2. Per germline, CDR1 SEHNR and CDR2 FQNEAQ (reference sequence). Written as DNA, the CDR3 is TGTGCCAGCAGCTTAGTGGGACAGGGCTCACCCCTCCACTTT. Translating it yields CASSLVGQGSPLHF.

The V gene is TRBV11-3, the J gene TRBJ1-2, with 7 bases lining up with TRBD1. CDR1 is SGHNT, CDR2 YENEEA, per germline. The CDR3 has 12 amino acids. V lost 1 base to trimming and J lost 8 bases; unmatched junction nucleotides: 1. In nucleotides, the CDR3 is TGTGCCAGCAGCTTAGGGGACAGCGGCTACACCTTC. Its protein product is CASSLGDSGYTF. Using reference TRBV11-3 and TRBJ1-2 for the parts outside the CDR3, the full variable domain is EAGVVQSPRYKIIEKKQPVAFWCNPISGHNTLYWYLQNLGQGPELLIRYENEEAVDDSQLPKDRFSAERLKGVDSTLKIQPAELGDSAVYLCASSLGDSGYTFGSGTRLTVV.

The chain joins TRBV9 to TRBJ2-3; 8 bases fit TRBD2. The germline V gene has CDR1 SGDLS and CDR2 YYNGEE. The J segment lost 1 base and the V segment lost 1 base, leaving 5 bases of the junction unmatched. The CDR3 is 16 amino acids. CDR3 in DNA: TGTGCCAGCAGCGTATTGATGGGACTAGGCACAGATACGCAGTATTTT. It encodes CASSVLMGLGTDTQYF.

The chain recombines TRBV29-1 with TRBJ2-1; unclear D gene. V lost 3 bases and J 6 bases, leaving 15 bases between the germline ends. CDR3 size: 14 residues. CDR1 and CDR2 from the germline V gene are SQVTM and ANQGSEA. The CDR3 DNA reads TGCAGCGTTGACACACTTAACGCGGCCAATGAGCAGTTCTTC. This codes for CSVDTLNAANEQFF.